Reported below is one T cell receptor beta chain. Its antigen is undetermined. The source of the sample is a study of T cells expressing NK-cell markers. Overall study: In sorted CD3+CD56+NKG2C+, CD3+CD56+NKG2C- and CD3+CD56-NKG2C+ T cells, TCR beta repertoires were obtained. Seven donors tested HCMV-seropositive and one tested seronegative among the eight sequenced. General observations from the study: In several donors, dominant clonotypes made up roughly 28.3-65% of CD3+CD56-NKG2C+ cells. Among CD8+ T cells from six donors, dominant NKG2C+ clonotypes accounted for about 1.0-7.0%.

The CDR3 contains 16 residues. The V gene's germline CDR1 is DFQATT and CDR2 SNEGSKA (reference sequence). TCRdb reprocessed the 5' RACE reads; each CDR3 protein has one entry and no DNA is given. Its clone listing holds about 260,000 distinct CDR3 sequences. This clonotype was sampled from a man between 18 and 35 years old in good health. V usage is TRBV20-1 and J usage is TRBJ2-5; no DNA is available, so the TRBD2 call from TCRdb remains unchecked. The sample comprised blood T cells: a sorted CD56 or NKG2C T cell subset, CD4+ or CD8+ T cells, or bulk PBMC T cells (not recorded which). The chain's CDR3 is CSARERKGLIQETQYF.